A selection of T cell receptor beta chains follows, all from one sample in a study of blood T cells in healthy people across ages. A single record per CDR3 protein comes from TCRdb applying MiXCR to the 5' RACE reads. The sample contains about a million distinct CDR3 sequences, around 49% of which appear only once. Material: blood. All receptors derive from a man aged 25-45 years in good health. The CDR3 runs from the conserved cysteine through the conserved F or W. A D gene is named only where the DNA matches it firmly. A clone size is listed for some rows: how often the clone was seen (once, few, many), or a class if it is expanded.

clone size	V gene	J gene	D gene	CDR3 DNA	CDR3 protein
.	TRBV28	TRBJ1-5	.	TGTGCCAGCAGTTTGCCTACAGCCAATCAGCCCCAGCATTTT	CASSLPTANQPQHF
few	TRBV4-1	TRBJ2-3	.	TGCGCCAGCAGCCAAACCCTGACGGACCCCACAGATACGCAGTATTTT	CASSQTLTDPTDTQYF
.	TRBV7-2	TRBJ2-5	.	TGTGCCAGCAGCTTAAGGTGGGAGCCAGAGACCCAGTACTTC	CASSLRWEPETQYF
.	TRBV6-2/TRBV6-3	TRBJ2-1	.	TGTGCCAGCAGTTCCAACCGGGATCTCAACTGGGACAATGAGCAGTTCTTC	CASSSNRDLNWDNEQFF
.	TRBV29-1	TRBJ1-2	.	TGCAGCGTTGCCGCCAGTTCCTTCTATGGCTACACCTTC	CSVAASSFYGYTF
many	TRBV6-5	TRBJ1-1	.	TGTGCCAGCAGTGGACGGGGGAACACTGAAGCTTTCTTT	CASSGRGNTEAFF
.	TRBV9	TRBJ1-4	.	TGTGCCAGCAGCCTGGGGGCGGTAGATGAAAAACTGTTTTTT	CASSLGAVDEKLFF
few	TRBV20-1	TRBJ2-3	TRBD1	TGCAGTGCCCGACAGGGCCAGGATACGCAGTATTTT	CSARQGQDTQYF
.	TRBV10-3	TRBJ2-1	TRBD2	TGTGCCATCAGTGAGTTCGGGGGGAATGAGCAGTTCTTC	CAISEFGGNEQFF
many	TRBV5-1	TRBJ1-6	.	TGCGCCAGCAGCTTGTTGGATGCCCGTAATTCACCCCTCCACTTT	CASSLLDARNSPLHF
.	TRBV5-1	TRBJ1-2	.	TGCGCCAGCAGCTTGGAGGGAACTCCCTATGGCTACACCTTC	CASSLEGTPYGYTF
.	TRBV6-6	TRBJ1-4	.	TGTGCCAGCAGTCCCGGCGATTGGGAGGAAAAACTGTTTTTT	CASSPGDWEEKLFF
.	TRBV27	TRBJ1-2	.	TGTGCCAGCAGCCCCGCGGAGGGGGGCAACTATGGCTACACCTTC	CASSPAEGGNYGYTF
.	TRBV12-3/TRBV12-4	TRBJ2-7	TRBD1	TGTGCCAGCAGTTCCGGGACAGGGGTGGACGAGCAGTACTTC	CASSSGTGVDEQYF
.	TRBV12-3/TRBV12-4	TRBJ1-4	TRBD1	TGTGCCAGCAGTTTGAGTGGGGACAGGATAAATGAAAAACTGTTTTTT	CASSLSGDRINEKLFF
.	TRBV27	TRBJ2-1	.	TGTGCCAGCAGTTCACTATCGGGCGGTGAGCAGTTCTTC	CASSSLSGGEQFF
.	TRBV27	TRBJ2-7	TRBD1	TGTGCCAGCAGTTTACCGAGACAGGGGATTTACGAGCAGTACTTC	CASSLPRQGIYEQYF
.	TRBV12-3/TRBV12-4	TRBJ2-6	TRBD2	TGTGCCAGCAGTCCAGGGACTAGCGGGGGTCCTTCGGCTGGGGCCAACGTCCTGACTTTC	CASSPGTSGGPSAGANVLTF
few	TRBV6-5	TRBJ2-3	TRBD1	TGTGCCAGCAGTTTGAACAGGGGGCGCCCAGATACGCAGTATTTT	CASSLNRGRPDTQYF
few	TRBV4-1	TRBJ2-1	TRBD2	TGCGCCAGCAGCCAAGTGGGACTAGCTATCGATGAGCAGTTCTTC	CASSQVGLAIDEQFF